Each of the 30 T cell receptor beta chains below was sequenced from the same sample in a study of T cells after yellow fever vaccination (dated by TCRdb to between 2017 and 2020). Library construction relied on 5' RACE. For sequencing, an Illumina HiSeq 2500 was employed. TCRdb trimmed the raw reads at Q25, called clones with MiXCR and kept productive beta chains. Every distinct CDR3 protein forms one entry, paired with its most common genes and DNA. This sample comprises some 600,000 distinct CDR3 sequences, more than 9% of them detected only once. The ten largest clones represent about 15% of the sample. Per the publication, the treatment or condition label means: live attenuated yellow fever vaccine strain. The sequencing here drew on PBMCs, taken on the day of the yellow fever booster vaccination. The receptors were sampled from a man aged 30 to 45 who received the YFV17D yellow fever vaccine.

This clonotype turned up a few times. This sequence joins TRBV10-3 and TRBJ2-3; 7 bases align to TRBD1. V was clipped by 6 bases and J by 0 bases; unmatched bases: 3. Germline V gene lookup returns CDR1 ENHRY and CDR2 SYGVKD. This CDR3 is built from 14 residues. CDR3 loop: CAIRGGASTDTQYF. CDR3 DNA sequence: TGTGCCATCAGAGGGGGCGCAAGCACAGATACGCAGTATTTT.

This clonotype was observed a handful of times. The rearrangement links TRBV6-1 to TRBJ2-1; unclear D gene. Trimming removed 6 bases at V and 6 bases at J, with 15 bases between. Germline assignment: CDR1 MNHNS and CDR2 SASEGT. The CDR3 is 14 residues long. The DNA for the CDR3 is TGTGCCAGCAGCCCACATTCGAGAACCAATGAGCAGTTCTTC. It translates to CASSPHSRTNEQFF.

The CDR3 is CASSLGQEQGQFF. The DNA of the CDR3 is TGCGCCAGCAGCTTGGGACAGGAACAGGGCCAGTTCTTC. The chain couples TRBV5-1 to TRBJ2-1, with D possibly TRBD1 on 6 matching bases. Per germline, CDR1 SGHRS and CDR2 YFSETQ. The CDR3 runs 13 residues. V was clipped by 0 bases and J by 13 bases, with 14 bases between them.

This clonotype occurred a few times. The rearrangement uses TRBV5-1 and TRBJ2-1; possibly TRBD1 or TRBD2 for D (6 bases each). V gave up 4 bases and J gave up 0 bases, with 17 bases separating them. CDR1 and CDR2 from the germline V gene are SGHRS and YFSETQ. The CDR3 contains 17 residues. CDR3 sequence: CASSLGGGTRSYNEQFF. The CDR3 DNA reads TGCGCCAGCAGCCTCGGGGGCGGGACTCGCTCCTACAATGAGCAGTTCTTC. The full variable domain, with the rest looked up from reference TRBV5-1 and TRBJ2-1, is KAGVTQTPRYLIKTRGQQVTLSCSPISGHRSVSWYQQTPGQGLQFLFEYFSETQRNKGNFPGRFSGRQFSNSRSEMNVSTLELGDSALYLCASSLGGGTRSYNEQFFGPGTRLTVL.

V is TRBV11-2 and J is TRBJ2-7; no firm D call. There are 14 residues in the CDR3. The germline V gene encodes CDR1 SGHAT and CDR2 FQNNGV. The V and J ends lost 1 base and 5 bases respectively, with 12 bases between them. CDR3 nucleotide sequence: TGTGCCAGCAGCTTAGGAGGTATCCCCCACGAGCAGTACTTC. It translates to CASSLGGIPHEQYF.

This clonotype was recorded a few times. V is TRBV20-1 and J is TRBJ2-5; D is unresolved. This CDR3 comprises 12 residues. CDR1 and CDR2 (germline): DFQATT, SNEGSKA (reference sequence). V gave up 6 bases and J gave up 4 bases, with 12 bases separating them. For the CDR3, the DNA is TGCAGTGCCGGACCTCGTGCAGAGACCCAGTACTTC. Translated: CSAGPRAETQYF.

The J gene is TRBJ2-1, the V gene TRBV27; TRBD1 matches 8 bases. The germline V gene encodes CDR1 MNHEY and CDR2 SMNVEV (reference sequence). The trim removed 6 bases at V and 3 bases at J, leaving 10 bases unmatched. CDR3 length equals 16 residues. The CDR3 DNA follows: TGTGCCAGCAGCCCACCCCGCACAGGGGGCTACAATGAGCAGTTCTTC. Translation gives CASSPPRTGGYNEQFF.

The CDR3 region has the DNA TGTGCCAGCGGACGGACTAGTCGGTATAGAAACATTCAGTACTTC. Residues: CASGRTSRYRNIQYF. This sequence joins TRBV9 and TRBJ2-4; 7 positions agree with TRBD2. Germline V lookup: CDR1 SGDLS, CDR2 YYNGEE. V lost 7 bases, J lost 6 bases, and 13 bases stayed unmatched. This CDR3 spans 15 amino acids.

The chain carries TRBV5-1 and TRBJ1-2; the match to TRBD1 covers 7 bases. Germline trimming cut 4 bases from V and 0 bases from J; bases unmatched to any gene: 6. The CDR3 is 15 residues long. Germline-derived CDR1 and CDR2 are SGHRS and YFSETQ. The CDR3 DNA is TGCGCCAGCAGCATAGGGGGCAGTACTAACTATGGCTACACCTTC. Protein sequence: CASSIGGSTNYGYTF.

A remark on this clonotype: The CDR3 ends on some other residue instead of the conserved phenylalanine or tryptophan, so this is likely a read error. This chain links TRBV7-2 with TRBJ1-1; possibly TRBD1 for D (6 bases). The CDR3 is 15 amino acids. The V gene's germline CDR1 is SGHTA and CDR2 FQGNSA. The V gene lost 1 base and the J gene lost 10 bases, with 19 bases spanning the gap. The CDR3 loop reads CASSLEVGGSGVAFL. The DNA of the CDR3 is TGTGCCAGCAGCTTAGAGGTAGGGGGTAGCGGTGTAGCTTTCCTT.

This chain joins TRBV12-3 or TRBV12-4 and TRBJ2-3, with a possible D match to TRBD2 (5 bases). This CDR3 comprises 15 residues. V lost 0 bases and J lost 5, with 12 bases in between. The CDR3 region is CASSLAAGGVDTQYF. CDR3 nucleotide sequence: TGTGCCAGCAGTTTAGCAGCAGGAGGCGTAGATACGCAGTATTTT.

This clonotype was seen repeatedly, ten times or more. The chain combines TRBV6-5 with TRBJ1-1, with D uncertain. V was trimmed by 2 bases and J by 1 base, leaving 5 bases between them. This CDR3 has 13 residues. Germline V lookup: CDR1 MNHEY, CDR2 SVGAGI. Written as DNA, the CDR3 is TGTGCCAGCAGTTACAAGGGGAACACTGAAGCTTTCTTT. Its protein is CASSYKGNTEAFF.

The genes are TRBV6-5 and TRBJ1-5; D is uncertain. The V and J ends lost 1 base and 5 bases respectively, with 9 bases between them. This CDR3 is built from 14 residues. CDR1 MNHEY and CDR2 SVGAGI come from the germline V gene. CDR3 sequence: CASSYLGIDQPQHF. CDR3 sequence (DNA): TGTGCCAGCAGTTACTTGGGGATCGATCAGCCCCAGCATTTT.

This sequence joins TRBV7-3 and TRBJ2-1, with a weak D call TRBD2 (6 bases). CDR3 length: 15 amino acids. Germline V lookup: CDR1 SGHTA, CDR2 FQGTGA. The V gene lost 5 bases and the J gene lost 3 bases, with 14 bases spanning the gap. CDR3 bases: TGTGCCAGCAGCCCCGTAGCGGCACTCTACAATGAGCAGTTCTTC. Protein product: CASSPVAALYNEQFF.

This clonotype has more than one count but fewer than ten. The chain links TRBV28 to TRBJ1-3, with D possibly TRBD1 on 6 matching bases. This CDR3 contains 15 residues. Germline V gives CDR1 MDHEN, CDR2 SYDVKM. Trimming pared 4 bases from V and 0 bases from J, leaving 10 bases between. This CDR3 is CASSSDSYSGNTIYF. The CDR3 DNA sequence: TGTGCCAGCAGTTCGGACAGCTACTCTGGAAACACCATATATTTT. Full variable domain (outside the CDR3, taken from reference TRBV28 and TRBJ1-3): DVKVTQSSRYLVKRTGEKVFLECVQDMDHENMFWYRQDPGLGLRLIYFSYDVKMKEKGDIPEGYSVSREKKERFSLILESASTNQTSMYLCASSSDSYSGNTIYFGEGSWLTVV.

This clonotype was observed at least ten times. This sequence joins TRBV29-1 and TRBJ2-7; the match to TRBD1 covers 10 bases. Trimming removed 6 bases from V and 6 bases from J; junction bases left unmatched: 5. Germline assignment: CDR1 SQVTM and CDR2 ANQGSEA. The CDR3 consists of 12 residues. In nucleotides, the CDR3 is TGCAGCGTGACCGGGACAGGGGTCGAGCAGTACTTC. Its translation is CSVTGTGVEQYF.

The chain joins TRBV19 to TRBJ2-7; either TRBD1 or TRBD2 may fit D (5 bases each). CDR3 length: 15 residues. V was pared by 5 bases and J by 0 bases, with 14 bases between. Germline CDR1 and CDR2: LNHDA and SQIVND (reference sequence). The CDR3 bases are TGTGCCAGTAGTCCTCTGGGACGGAGCTCCTACGAGCAGTACTTC. Translating gives CASSPLGRSSYEQYF.

This clonotype was counted only a few times. The chain employs TRBV28 and TRBJ2-4; D call uncertain. The length of the CDR3 is 12 residues. CDR1 and CDR2 from the germline V gene are MDHEN and SYDVKM. V dropped 5 bases and J dropped 6 bases, with 8 bases sitting between them. CDR3 sequence: CASSPLVNIQYF. The DNA for the CDR3 is TGTGCCAGCAGTCCCTTAGTAAACATTCAGTACTTC. Complete variable domain (other parts from reference TRBV28 and TRBJ2-4): DVKVTQSSRYLVKRTGEKVFLECVQDMDHENMFWYRQDPGLGLRLIYFSYDVKMKEKGDIPEGYSVSREKKERFSLILESASTNQTSMYLCASSPLVNIQYFGAGTRLSVL.

The V call is TRBV5-6, the J call TRBJ2-1; the D is unclear. Trimming removed 2 bases at V and 7 bases at J, with 13 bases between. The length of the CDR3 is 14 residues. Germline V gives CDR1 SGHDT, CDR2 YYEEEE. The CDR3, as DNA: TGTGCCAGCAGCTTCAGGCTAATGGAAAATGAGCAGTTCTTC. Its translation is CASSFRLMENEQFF. Drawing the rest from reference TRBV5-6 and TRBJ2-1, the complete variable domain is DAGVTQSPTHLIKTRGQQVTLRCSPKSGHDTVSWYQQALGQGPQFIFQYYEEEERQRGNFPDRFSGHQFPNYSSELNVNALLLGDSALYLCASSFRLMENEQFFGPGTRLTVL.

The V call is TRBV25-1, the J call TRBJ1-1; D unresolved. The CDR3 covers 13 residues. V lost 0 bases and J lost 0, with 2 bases in between. Germline CDR1 MGHDK, CDR2 SYGVNS. CDR3 loop: CASSEYLNTEAFF. The CDR3 DNA follows: TGTGCCAGCAGTGAATATCTGAACACTGAAGCTTTCTTT.

This clonotype occurred a few times. The chain couples TRBV20-1 to TRBJ2-3; no definite D call. V was trimmed by 4 bases and J by 1 base, leaving 6 bases between them. This CDR3 has 12 residues. Germline V gene sequence: CDR1 DFQATT, CDR2 SNEGSKA (reference sequence). The CDR3 spells CSATTRTDTQYF. The CDR3 DNA is TGCAGTGCTACGACTCGCACAGATACGCAGTATTTT.

This clonotype was detected only a few times. This chain uses TRBV20-1 with TRBJ2-3, with D uncertain. V gave up 5 bases and J gave up 7 bases, with 13 bases separating them. CDR1 and CDR2 from the germline V gene are DFQATT and SNEGSKA (reference sequence). This CDR3 spans 12 amino acids. The CDR3 DNA reads TGCAGTGCTGCCTCTAGTTGGAATACGCAGTATTTT. It specifies CSAASSWNTQYF.

J is TRBJ2-1 and V is TRBV5-4, with TRBD2 matching over 12 bases. Germline trimming cut 3 bases from V and 7 bases from J; bases unmatched to any gene: 8. In germline, CDR1 is SGHNT, CDR2 YYREEE (reference sequence). This CDR3 has 16 residues. DNA for the CDR3: TGTGCCAGCAGCTACCGACTAGCGGGAGCAGGGAATGAGCAGTTCTTC. Its protein is CASSYRLAGAGNEQFF.

In this sample, this clonotype turned up a few times. An end of the junction differs from the germline gene, which may be a read error. The chain links TRBV3-1 to TRBJ2-1, with 9 bases matching TRBD1. Germline CDR1 is LGHDT and CDR2 is YNNKEL (reference sequence). There are 12 residues in the CDR3. The CDR3 DNA reads as TGTGCCAGCTCTAGAAGAGGGGACAGGGTCCTCTTC. Its protein product is CASSRRGDRVLF.

This clonotype has more than one count but fewer than ten. CDR3 DNA sequence: TGTGCCAGCAGCTTAGATCTAAGCACACCCCTCCACTTT. It translates to CASSLDLSTPLHF. The V gene is TRBV11-2, the J gene TRBJ1-6; D gene ambiguous. Trimming took 0 bases from V and 11 from J, leaving 8 bases between them. The CDR3 has 13 residues. Per the germline V gene, CDR1 is SGHAT and CDR2 is FQNNGV.

The gene calls are TRBV6-5 and TRBJ2-7; D is uncertain. CDR1 is MNHEY, CDR2 SVGAGI, per germline. The germline V and J ends were trimmed by 2 bases and 0 bases, with 11 bases remaining between them. There are 15 residues in the CDR3. The CDR3 region is CASSYLESGSYEQYF. The CDR3 nucleotides read TGTGCCAGCAGTTACCTTGAATCAGGCTCCTACGAGCAGTACTTC.

The CDR3: CSATGPGLAEPYEQYF. The CDR3 DNA sequence: TGCAGTGCTACGGGCCCGGGACTAGCGGAGCCCTACGAGCAGTACTTC. This chain links TRBV20-1 with TRBJ2-7; 11 bases fit TRBD2. This CDR3 is 16 amino acids long. CDR1 is DFQATT, CDR2 SNEGSKA, per germline (reference sequence). The V gene end was trimmed by 4 bases and the J gene end by 2 bases; junction bases not matched to a gene: 10.

This clonotype was counted only a few times. V is TRBV30 and J is TRBJ1-1; D gene unclear. V lost 3 bases to trimming and J lost 7 bases, with 9 bases between them. Germline lookup yields CDR1 GTSNPN and CDR2 SVGIG (reference sequence). CDR3 length equals 11 residues. This chain's CDR3 is CAWSLVDEAFF. The CDR3 bases are TGTGCCTGGAGCCTGGTTGATGAAGCTTTCTTT.

The chain uses TRBV6-1 and TRBJ2-5; 11 bases are a match to TRBD2. With 5 bases clipped from V and 7 bases from J, the junction kept 9 bases outside the gene matches. Germline CDR1 and CDR2: MNHNS and SASEGT. The CDR3 extends over 15 amino acids. CDR3 amino acids: CASSPPGLAVGTQYF. In DNA, the CDR3 is TGTGCCAGCAGTCCACCGGGACTAGCGGTTGGGACCCAGTACTTC.

There are many counts of this clonotype. J is TRBJ2-7 and V is TRBV4-3; perhaps TRBD1 as D (6 bases). Trimming removed 1 base at V and 4 bases at J, with 14 bases between. CDR1 LGHNA and CDR2 YSLEER come from the germline V gene. The CDR3 runs 15 residues. The CDR3 DNA reads TGCGCCAGCAGCCAAGCCGCAGGGGTTGGGTACGAGCAGTACTTC. It encodes CASSQAAGVGYEQYF.